The 25 T cell receptor beta chains listed next were all sequenced from one sample in a study of cytomegalovirus exposure and HLA in healthy donors. In the PCR, 60 Vbeta and 13 Jbeta primers were used. Sequencing was performed with immunoSEQ multiplex PCR; in TCRdb, only in-frame clones are kept and a portion is missing. The profile shows approximately 200,000 clones, about four fifths of them singletons. The specimen sequenced was PBMCs. Every receptor here comes from a boy aged 2-9 years in good health and CMV-seronegative.

The V and J genes are TRBV18 and TRBJ2-1, with 8 nucleotides matching TRBD2. The germline CDR1 and CDR2 sequences are KGHSH and LQKENI. With 0 bases clipped from V and 7 bases from J, the junction kept 5 bases outside the gene matches. The CDR3 contains 15 residues. This CDR3 reads CASSPPGTSNNEQFF. CDR3 bases: TGTGCCAGCTCACCACCCGGGACTAGTAATAATGAGCAGTTCTTC. The full variable domain, with the rest looked up from reference TRBV18 and TRBJ2-1, is NAGVMQNPRHLVRRRGQEARLRCSPMKGHSHVYWYRQLPEEGLKFMVYLQKENIIDESGMPKERFSAEFPKEGPSILRIQQVVRGDSAAYFCASSPPGTSNNEQFFGPGTRLTVL.

This clone was found once. The chain is built from TRBV19 and TRBJ1-1; 11 bases are shared with TRBD1. Germline CDR1 reads LNHDA; CDR2 reads SQIVND (reference sequence). This CDR3 contains 15 residues. Germline trimming cut 6 bases from V and 1 base from J; bases unmatched to any gene: 4. As DNA, the CDR3 is TGTGCCAGTAGGGACAGGGGGCGGGAGAACACTGAAGCTTTCTTT. Translation: CASRDRGRENTEAFF. Together with reference TRBV19 and TRBJ1-1, the CDR3 gives the full variable domain: DGGITQSPKYLFRKEGQNVTLSCEQNLNHDAMYWYRQDPGQGLRLIYYSQIVNDFQKGDIAEGYSVSREKKESFPLTVTSAQKNPTAFYLCASRDRGRENTEAFFGQGTRLTVV.

The chain employs TRBV7-2 and TRBJ2-1; D unclear. The CDR3 runs to 13 residues. The V end was cut by 1 base, the J end by 7 bases, with 8 bases between. Germline V gene sequence: CDR1 SGHTA, CDR2 FQGNSA. The CDR3: CASSLVAGNEQFF. The CDR3 bases are TGTGCCAGCAGCTTAGTAGCCGGGAATGAGCAGTTCTTC. The complete variable domain, with remaining parts taken from reference TRBV7-2 and TRBJ2-1, reads GAGVSQSPSNKVTEKGKDVELRCDPISGHTALYWYRQSLGQGLEFLIYFQGNSAPDKSGLPSDRFSAERTGGSVSTLTIQRTQQEDSAVYLCASSLVAGNEQFFGPGTRLTVL.

The chain has TRBV2 and TRBJ1-2; tentative D call: TRBD1 (6 bases). Germline CDR1 is SNHLY and CDR2 is FYNNEI. V lost 5 bases and J 3 bases, leaving 16 bases between the germline ends. The CDR3 is 15 residues long. The CDR3 DNA sequence: TGTGCCAGCAGTCTCGAGATACAGGGCGACTATGGCTACACCTTC. Protein: CASSLEIQGDYGYTF.

V is TRBV4-1 and J is TRBJ1-2; D ambiguous. This CDR3 has 13 residues. V was trimmed by 0 bases and J by 6 bases, leaving 8 bases between them. Germline assignment: CDR1 MGHRA and CDR2 YSYEKL. CDR3 nucleotide sequence: TGCGCCAGCAGCCAAGATCGGCGGGATGGCTACACCTTC. It codes for CASSQDRRDGYTF.

The V call is TRBV2, the J call TRBJ2-1; D not resolved. Looked up from germline, CDR1 is SNHLY and CDR2 is FYNNEI. This CDR3 has 16 residues. Trimming took off 4 bases at V and 0 bases at J, with 13 bases between the two ends. The CDR3 spells CASSVRRSVSYNEQFF. DNA of the CDR3: TGTGCCAGCAGTGTGAGGCGGTCGGTCTCCTACAATGAGCAGTTCTTC.

This sequence joins TRBV6-1 and TRBJ2-5; D ambiguous. Germline lookup yields CDR1 MNHNS and CDR2 SASEGT. The CDR3 spans 12 residues. The V and J ends lost 2 bases and 5 bases respectively, with 6 bases between them. The CDR3 protein is CASSENRETQYF. Here the CDR3 DNA reads TGTGCCAGCAGTGAAAATCGGGAGACCCAGTACTTC.

The rearrangement uses TRBV4-1 and TRBJ2-6; 9 nucleotides line up with TRBD1. The length of the CDR3 is 20 residues. Trimming cost V 1 base and J 0 bases; bases outside gene matches: 10. The germline V gene has CDR1 MGHRA and CDR2 YSYEKL. The CDR3 DNA sequence: TGCGCCAGCAGCCAAGGGTCCGGGACAGGGATATTCTCTGGGGCCAACGTCCTGACTTTC. Protein sequence: CASSQGSGTGIFSGANVLTF.

The chain links TRBV6-1 to TRBJ1-3; D call uncertain. The V gene's germline CDR1 is MNHNS and CDR2 SASEGT. This CDR3 region has 14 residues. V lost 11 bases and J 0 bases, leaving 14 bases between the germline ends. This CDR3 reads CASRGLSSGNTIYF. CDR3 sequence (DNA): TGTGCCTCCCGAGGACTTAGCTCTGGAAACACCATATATTTT.

V gene TRBV4-2 combines with J gene TRBJ2-3, with D possibly being TRBD2 (5 bases). The length of the CDR3 is 14 residues. V shed 1 base and J shed 2 bases, with 7 bases lying between them. In germline, CDR1 is LGHNA, CDR2 YNFKEQ. The CDR3 sequence is CASSQAGFTDTQYF. CDR3 bases: TGTGCCAGCAGCCAAGCGGGGTTCACAGATACGCAGTATTTT.

V is TRBV12-5 and J is TRBJ1-1, with D tentatively TRBD1 (6 bases). The CDR3 has 11 residues. Germline V gene data show CDR1 as LGHNT and CDR2 as FRNRAP. The ends were cut back, 6 bases at V and 7 bases at J, with 9 bases in the middle. The CDR3 protein is CASGTDSEAFF. The CDR3 nucleotides read TGTGCTAGTGGGACGGACAGTGAAGCTTTCTTT. The full variable domain, rest sourced from reference TRBV12-5 and TRBJ1-1, is DARVTQTPRHKVTEMGQEVTMRCQPILGHNTVFWYRQTMMQGLELLAYFRNRAPLDDSGMPKDRFSAEMPDATLATLKIQPSEPRDSAVYFCASGTDSEAFFGQGTRLTVV.

In DNA form, the CDR3 reads TGCAGCGTTGAAAGGGGGCGGGTCTACAATGAGCAGTTCTTC. Translated, it gives CSVERGRVYNEQFF. This chain joins TRBV29-1 and TRBJ2-1; the match to TRBD1 covers 7 bases. The germline CDR1 and CDR2 sequences are SQVTM and ANQGSEA. V was clipped by 2 bases and J by 3 bases; unmatched bases: 4. The CDR3 runs 14 residues.

For the CDR3, the DNA is TGTGCCAGCAGCGTAGGACGACTGTACAATGAGCAGTTCTTC. This encodes CASSVGRLYNEQFF. The chain links TRBV9 to TRBJ2-1, with no clear D. Looked up from germline, CDR1 is SGDLS and CDR2 is YYNGEE. The CDR3 covers 14 residues. V lost 0 bases and J 4 bases, leaving 8 bases between the germline ends.

The rearrangement joins TRBV2 to TRBJ2-1; D is undetermined. CDR3 length: 14 amino acids. Germline lookup yields CDR1 SNHLY and CDR2 FYNNEI. Trimming shortened V by 0 bases and J by 9 bases, and 12 bases separated the two germline ends. CDR3: CASSEASIASEQFF. The CDR3 nucleotides read TGTGCCAGCAGTGAAGCGTCAATAGCAAGTGAGCAGTTCTTC.

The rearrangement uses TRBV6-5 and TRBJ1-2; TRBD1 might be the D (6 bases). In germline, CDR1 is MNHEY, CDR2 SVGAGI. The CDR3 covers 15 residues. V dropped 0 bases and J dropped 8 bases, with 16 bases sitting between them. CDR3 residues: CASSYSNSAGDGYTF. CDR3 bases: TGTGCCAGCAGTTACTCGAACTCTGCAGGGGACGGCTACACCTTC.

This clone was detected only once. The gene calls are TRBV2 and TRBJ1-4; D is uncertain. V was pared by 10 bases and J by 5 bases, with 11 bases between. This CDR3 comprises 12 residues. CDR1 and CDR2 from the germline V gene are SNHLY and FYNNEI. The CDR3: CATGTQNEKLFF. In DNA form, the CDR3 reads TGTGCCACCGGTACCCAAAATGAAAAACTGTTTTTT. Combining the CDR3 with reference TRBV2 and TRBJ1-4 gives the whole variable domain EPEVTQTPSHQVTQMGQEVILRCVPISNHLYFYWYRQILGQKVEFLVSFYNNEISEKSEIFDDQFSVERPDGSNFTLKIRSTKLEDSAMYFCATGTQNEKLFFGSGTQLSVL.

The V gene is TRBV5-6, the J gene TRBJ2-1; TRBD1 is a possible D gene (5 bases). Trimming shortened V by 7 bases and J by 12 bases, and 8 bases separated the two germline ends. The CDR3 contains 9 residues. Per germline, CDR1 SGHDT and CDR2 YYEEEE. CDR3 nucleotide sequence: TGTGCCAGCCTAGGGGCGCAGTTCTTC. The encoded protein is CASLGAQFF.

This clone was counted a few times. The V call is TRBV9, the J call TRBJ2-5; D remains unclear. CDR1 is SGDLS and CDR2 is YYNGEE in the germline V gene. Trimming took 0 bases from V and 5 from J, leaving 5 bases between them. The CDR3 is 12 residues long. CDR3 region: CASSVDLETQYF. The CDR3 DNA follows: TGTGCCAGCAGCGTAGATCTGGAGACCCAGTACTTC.

The chain carries TRBV5-1 and TRBJ1-4; TRBD1 agrees at 7 bases. The CDR3 consists of 14 residues. Trimming at V came to 4 bases and at J to 7 bases, leaving 7 bases not matched to a gene. Germline CDR1 is SGHRS and CDR2 is YFSETQ. CDR3 sequence reads: CASSHDRVGEKLFF. The CDR3 DNA follows: TGCGCCAGCAGCCACGACAGGGTTGGTGAAAAACTGTTTTTT. The whole variable domain, filled in from reference TRBV5-1 and TRBJ1-4, reads KAGVTQTPRYLIKTRGQQVTLSCSPISGHRSVSWYQQTPGQGLQFLFEYFSETQRNKGNFPGRFSGRQFSNSRSEMNVSTLELGDSALYLCASSHDRVGEKLFFGSGTQLSVL.

The chain employs TRBV13 and TRBJ2-5; 8 bases agree with TRBD2. The CDR3 covers 17 residues. The germline V gene encodes CDR1 PRHDT and CDR2 FYEKMQ (reference sequence). The V and J ends lost 5 bases and 2 bases, in that order; junction bases with no gene match: 13. The CDR3 sequence is CASSLREGGRPQETQYF. The CDR3 nucleotides are TGTGCCAGCAGCCTTCGGGAGGGGGGGAGGCCTCAAGAGACCCAGTACTTC.

The chain recombines TRBV21-1 with TRBJ2-5; the table assigns TRBD2, which was not confirmed against the DNA. TRBV21-1 has pseudogene status. This CDR3 has 18 residues. The DNA of the CDR3 is TGTGCCAGCAGCAAAGAAGGGCGTTTGGAGCGGGTGGGGGAGACCCAGTACTTC. Residues: CASSKEGRLERVGETQYF.

This rearrangement joins TRBV7-2 to TRBJ2-1; 15 bases line up with TRBD2. V trimming: 7 bases; J trimming: 7 bases; junction bases outside the gene matches: 8. Germline V gene lookup returns CDR1 SGHTA and CDR2 FQGNSA. This CDR3 is 16 amino acids long. The CDR3 region is CASIRTSGGGWNEQFF. Written as DNA, the CDR3 is TGTGCCAGCATCCGGACTAGCGGGGGGGGTTGGAATGAGCAGTTCTTC.

J is TRBJ2-7 and V is TRBV6-5; tentative D call: TRBD2 (5 bases). The CDR3 length is 15 residues. Per germline, CDR1 MNHEY and CDR2 SVGAGI. V was shortened by 4 bases and J by 3 bases, with 16 bases between the two germline ends. Here the CDR3 DNA reads TGTGCCAGCAGTTCCTCGGGCCCGAGGGACTACGAGCAGTACTTC. It translates to CASSSSGPRDYEQYF.

The V and J genes are TRBV19 and TRBJ2-7; D is possibly TRBD2 (7 bases). Germline CDR1 LNHDA, CDR2 SQIVND (reference sequence). Between the trimmed V and J ends, which lost 5 bases and 3 bases, there was a span of 14 bases. CDR3 length equals 14 residues. CDR3 amino acids: CASSLRGLGYEQYF. The DNA of the CDR3 is TGTGCCAGTAGTCTGCGGGGGCTCGGCTACGAGCAGTACTTC.

The genes are TRBV6-1 and TRBJ1-3; 8 bases align to TRBD1. This CDR3 is 16 amino acids long. V gave up 4 bases and J gave up 1 base; unmatched junction bases: 6. CDR1 and CDR2 from the germline V gene are MNHNS and SASEGT. The CDR3 reads CASSGRQGASGNTIYF. CDR3 bases: TGTGCCAGCAGTGGGCGCCAGGGGGCGTCTGGAAACACCATATATTTT.